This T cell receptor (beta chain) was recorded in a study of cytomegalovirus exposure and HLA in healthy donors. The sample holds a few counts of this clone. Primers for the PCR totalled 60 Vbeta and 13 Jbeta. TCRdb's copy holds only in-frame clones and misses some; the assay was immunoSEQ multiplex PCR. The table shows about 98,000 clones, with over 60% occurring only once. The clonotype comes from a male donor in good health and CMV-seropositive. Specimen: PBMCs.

The chain's CDR3 is CASLAFGAGVGEQYF. In DNA, the CDR3 is TGTGCCAGCCTCGCGTTTGGAGCGGGAGTAGGTGAGCAGTACTTC. The V and J genes are TRBV27 and TRBJ2-7; the match to TRBD2 covers 8 bases. Germline CDR1 MNHEY, CDR2 SMNVEV (reference sequence). The CDR3 is 15 residues long. Trimming cost V 8 bases and J 7 bases; bases outside gene matches: 16.